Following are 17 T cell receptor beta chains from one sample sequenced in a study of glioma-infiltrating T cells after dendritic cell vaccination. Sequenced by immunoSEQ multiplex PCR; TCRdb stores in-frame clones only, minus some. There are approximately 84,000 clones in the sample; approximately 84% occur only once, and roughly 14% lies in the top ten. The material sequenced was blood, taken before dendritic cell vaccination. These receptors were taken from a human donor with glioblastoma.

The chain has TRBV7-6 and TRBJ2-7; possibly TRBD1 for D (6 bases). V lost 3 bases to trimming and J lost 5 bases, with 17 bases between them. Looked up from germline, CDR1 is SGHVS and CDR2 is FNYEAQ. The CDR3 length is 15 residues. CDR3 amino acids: CASSFTQGTIDEQYF. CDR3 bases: TGTGCCAGCAGCTTTACACAGGGTACGATCGACGAGCAGTACTTC. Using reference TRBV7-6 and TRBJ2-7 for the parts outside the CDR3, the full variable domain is GAGVSQSPRYKVTKRGQDVALRCDPISGHVSLYWYRQALGQGPEFLTYFNYEAQQDKSGLPNDRFSAERPEGSISTLTIQRTEQRDSAMYRCASSFTQGTIDEQYFGPGTRLTVT.

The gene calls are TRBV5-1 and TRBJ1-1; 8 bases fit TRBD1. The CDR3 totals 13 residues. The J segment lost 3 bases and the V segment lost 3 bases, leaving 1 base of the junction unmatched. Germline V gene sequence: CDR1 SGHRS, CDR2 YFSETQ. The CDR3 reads CASSSTGDTEAFF. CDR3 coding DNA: TGCGCCAGCAGCTCGACAGGGGACACTGAAGCTTTCTTT.

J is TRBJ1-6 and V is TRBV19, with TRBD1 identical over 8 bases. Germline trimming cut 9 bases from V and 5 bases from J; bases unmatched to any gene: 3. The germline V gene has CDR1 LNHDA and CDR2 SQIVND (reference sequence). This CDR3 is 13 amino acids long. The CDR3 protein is CASTGGNNSPLHF. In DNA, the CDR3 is TGTGCCAGCACAGGGGGTAATAATTCACCCCTCCACTTT.

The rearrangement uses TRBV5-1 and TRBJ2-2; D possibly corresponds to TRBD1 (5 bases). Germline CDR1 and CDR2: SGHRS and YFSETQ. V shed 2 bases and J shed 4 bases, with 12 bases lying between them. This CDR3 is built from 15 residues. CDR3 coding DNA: TGCGCCAGCAGCTTTGCAGGGCAAGGCACCGGGGAGCTGTTTTTT. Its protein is CASSFAGQGTGELFF.

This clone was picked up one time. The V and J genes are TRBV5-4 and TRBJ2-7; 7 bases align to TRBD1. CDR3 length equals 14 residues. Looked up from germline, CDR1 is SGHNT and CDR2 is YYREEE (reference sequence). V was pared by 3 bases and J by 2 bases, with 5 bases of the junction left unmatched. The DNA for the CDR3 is TGTGCCAGCAGCTACCGACAGGGAGCCTACGAGCAGTACTTC. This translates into CASSYRQGAYEQYF.

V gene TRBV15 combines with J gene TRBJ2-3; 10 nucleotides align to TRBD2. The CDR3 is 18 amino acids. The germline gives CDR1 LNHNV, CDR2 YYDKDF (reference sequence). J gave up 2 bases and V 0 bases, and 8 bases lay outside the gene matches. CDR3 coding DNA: TGTGCCACCAGCAGAGATTTGTCAGCGGGGGGGTTCACAGATACGCAGTATTTT. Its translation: CATSRDLSAGGFTDTQYF.

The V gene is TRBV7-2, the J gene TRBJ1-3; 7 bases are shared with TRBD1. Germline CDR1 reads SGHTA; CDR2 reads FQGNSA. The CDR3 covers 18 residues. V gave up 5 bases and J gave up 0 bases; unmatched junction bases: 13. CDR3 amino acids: CASSPTTGTVRSGNTIYF. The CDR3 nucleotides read TGTGCCAGCAGCCCAACAACCGGGACAGTTCGCTCTGGAAACACCATATATTTT.

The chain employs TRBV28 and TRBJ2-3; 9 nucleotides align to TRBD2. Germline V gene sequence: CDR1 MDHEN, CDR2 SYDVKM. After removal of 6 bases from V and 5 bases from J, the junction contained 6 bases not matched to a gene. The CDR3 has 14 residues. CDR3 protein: CASRSAGGLDTQYF. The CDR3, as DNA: TGTGCCAGCAGGTCGGCGGGAGGGTTAGATACGCAGTATTTT.

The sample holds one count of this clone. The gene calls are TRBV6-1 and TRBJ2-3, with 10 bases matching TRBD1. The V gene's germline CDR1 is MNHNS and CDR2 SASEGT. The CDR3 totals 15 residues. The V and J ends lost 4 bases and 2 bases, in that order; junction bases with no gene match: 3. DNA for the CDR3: TGTGCCAGCAGTGTGACAGGGGGCATCACAGATACGCAGTATTTT. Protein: CASSVTGGITDTQYF.

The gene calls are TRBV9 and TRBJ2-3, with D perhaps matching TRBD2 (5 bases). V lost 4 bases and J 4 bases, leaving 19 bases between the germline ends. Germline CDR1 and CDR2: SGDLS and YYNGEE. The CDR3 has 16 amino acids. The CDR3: CASSPPPSRRSDTQYF. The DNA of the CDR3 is TGTGCCAGCAGCCCCCCGCCTAGCAGAAGGTCAGATACGCAGTATTTT.

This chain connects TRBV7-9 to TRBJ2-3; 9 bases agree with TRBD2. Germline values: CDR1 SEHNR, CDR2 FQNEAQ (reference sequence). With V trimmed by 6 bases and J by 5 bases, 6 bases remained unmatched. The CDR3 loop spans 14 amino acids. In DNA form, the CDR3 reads TGTGCCAGCAGGCCGGCGGGGGGGATAGATACGCAGTATTTT. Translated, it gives CASRPAGGIDTQYF.

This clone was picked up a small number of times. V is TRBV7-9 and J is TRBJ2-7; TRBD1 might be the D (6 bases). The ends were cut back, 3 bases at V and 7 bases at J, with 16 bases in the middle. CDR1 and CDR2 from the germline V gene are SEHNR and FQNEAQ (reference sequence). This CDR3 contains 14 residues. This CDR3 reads CASSFGQPAWEQYF. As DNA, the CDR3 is TGTGCCAGCAGCTTCGGACAGCCGGCTTGGGAGCAGTACTTC.

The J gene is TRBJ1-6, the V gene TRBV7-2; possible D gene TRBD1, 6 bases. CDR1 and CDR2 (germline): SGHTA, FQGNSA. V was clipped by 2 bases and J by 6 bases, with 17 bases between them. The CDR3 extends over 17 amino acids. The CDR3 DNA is TGTGCCAGCAGCTTATTGCAGGGGTCTGCCATTAATTCACCCCTCCACTTT. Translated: CASSLLQGSAINSPLHF.

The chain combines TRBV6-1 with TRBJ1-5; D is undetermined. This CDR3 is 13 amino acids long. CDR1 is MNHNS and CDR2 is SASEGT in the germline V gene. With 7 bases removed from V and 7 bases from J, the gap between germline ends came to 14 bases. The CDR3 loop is CASTREIDQPQHF. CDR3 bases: TGTGCCAGCACCCGGGAGATTGACCAGCCCCAGCATTTT.

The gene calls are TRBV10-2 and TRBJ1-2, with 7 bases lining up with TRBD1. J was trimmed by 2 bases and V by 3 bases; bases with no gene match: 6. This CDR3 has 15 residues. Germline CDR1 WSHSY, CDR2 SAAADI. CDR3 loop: CASSDDNRGNYGYTF. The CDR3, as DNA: TGCGCCAGCAGTGATGATAACAGGGGAAACTATGGCTACACCTTC.

DNA of the CDR3: TGTGCCAGCAGCCTATGGACAGGGGGAGATGAAAAACTGTTTTTT. Its protein is CASSLWTGGDEKLFF. The V gene is TRBV28, the J gene TRBJ1-4, with TRBD1 identical over 10 bases. Germline V gene lookup returns CDR1 MDHEN and CDR2 SYDVKM. The V gene end was trimmed by 6 bases and the J gene end by 6 bases; junction bases not matched to a gene: 7. This CDR3 spans 15 amino acids.

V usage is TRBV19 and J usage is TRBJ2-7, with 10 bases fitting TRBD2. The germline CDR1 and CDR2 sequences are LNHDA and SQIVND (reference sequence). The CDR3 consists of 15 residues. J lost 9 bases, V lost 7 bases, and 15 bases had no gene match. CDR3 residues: CASKRTSGEGGVQYF. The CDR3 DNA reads TGTGCCAGTAAACGGACTAGCGGAGAAGGCGGGGTGCAGTACTTC. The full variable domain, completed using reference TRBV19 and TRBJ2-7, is DGGITQSPKYLFRKEGQNVTLSCEQNLNHDAMYWYRQDPGQGLRLIYYSQIVNDFQKGDIAEGYSVSREKKESFPLTVTSAQKNPTAFYLCASKRTSGEGGVQYFGPGTRLTVT.